This entry concerns a single T cell receptor beta chain. This specimen belongs to a study of blood T cell repertoires in COVID-19. With 3 bases clipped from V and 5 bases from J, the junction kept 6 bases outside the gene matches. The V gene's germline CDR1 is SGHNT and CDR2 YYREEE (reference sequence). This CDR3 is built from 14 residues. Assay used: immunoSEQ multiplex PCR; TCRdb lists only in-frame clones, some missing. This repertoire shows approximately 82,000 clones, approximately 90% found once; its top ten account for 0.95% to 1.5%. The TCR sequence derives from a woman in her 50s with acute COVID-19. The chain links TRBV5-4 to TRBJ2-3; 7 nucleotides align to TRBD2. Input material: PBMCs or T cells enriched from blood (not recorded which). In nucleotides, the CDR3 is TGTGCCAGCAGCTCGCATACTAGCGTAGATACGCAGTATTTT. Its translation: CASSSHTSVDTQYF.